This T cell receptor beta chain is from a study of T cell responses to AZD1222 COVID-19 vaccine. The repertoire was sequenced with immunoSEQ multiplex PCR; TCRdb's copy has only in-frame clones and lacks some. The sample has around 50,000 clones; roughly 80% are singletons. The CDR3 runs 14 residues. The germline V gene has CDR1 SNHLY and CDR2 FYNNEI. V dropped 5 bases and J dropped 4; count of bases not matched to a gene: 4. Sequencing used peripheral blood, obtained on day 0 of AZD1222 vaccination. The clonotype was recovered from an adult in good health. The chain carries TRBV2 and TRBJ1-4; TRBD1 aligns across 7 bases. CDR3 in amino acids: CASSTTGFNEKLFF. DNA for the CDR3: TGTGCCAGCAGTACGACAGGGTTTAATGAAAAACTGTTTTTT. The full variable domain, in which reference TRBV2 and TRBJ1-4 provide the parts outside the CDR3, is EPEVTQTPSHQVTQMGQEVILRCVPISNHLYFYWYRQILGQKVEFLVSFYNNEISEKSEIFDDQFSVERPDGSNFTLKIRSTKLEDSAMYFCASSTTGFNEKLFFGSGTQLSVL.